These 4 T cell receptor beta chains came from one sample sequenced in a study of identical twins. MiXCR, run by TCRdb on the 5' RACE reads, gives a single entry per CDR3 protein. The table records 200,000 to 250,000 distinct CDR3 sequences, about 7.3% of them present only once. The data also belong to a second study, concerning yellow fever vaccine responses in identical twins.

Sample: memory (CD45RO+) T cells sorted from blood. These TCRs come from a woman younger than 35 in good health.

This clonotype was detected many times. V and J are TRBV12-3 or TRBV12-4 and TRBJ2-7; D ambiguous. The length of the CDR3 is 13 residues. With 3 bases removed from V and 3 bases from J, the gap between germline ends came to 9 bases. CDR3 sequence (DNA): TGTGCCAGCAGTTTGAAAGGGCGCTACGAGCAGTACGTC. Residues: CASSLKGRYEQYV.

This clonotype was seen ten or more times. V is TRBV20-1 and J is TRBJ1-6; D remains ambiguous. The CDR3 spans 11 residues. Germline CDR1 and CDR2: DFQATT and SNEGSKA (reference sequence). Trimming removed 6 bases from V and 9 bases from J, with 9 bases in between. CDR3 protein: CSAVLGSPLHF. CDR3 nucleotides: TGCAGTGCCGTTTTAGGTTCACCCCTCCACTTT.

This chain joins TRBV12-3 or TRBV12-4 and TRBJ2-1; D is possibly TRBD2 (5 bases). The CDR3 contains 11 residues. The V end was cut by 8 bases, the J end by 9 bases, with 11 bases between. As DNA, the CDR3 is TGTGCCAGCCTCTTAGCGATTGAGCAGTTCTTC. Translation: CASLLAIEQFF.

This clonotype was seen repeatedly, ten times or more. This rearrangement joins TRBV10-2 to TRBJ1-1; D remains unclear. The CDR3 length is 14 residues. Germline CDR1 is WSHSY and CDR2 is SAAADI. V lost 3 bases, J lost 2 bases, and 10 bases lay in between. The CDR3 loop reads CASSDRALNTEAFF. The CDR3 DNA is TGCGCCAGCAGTGACCGGGCTCTAAACACTGAAGCTTTCTTT.